Listed below are T cell receptor beta chains from one sample, sequenced in a study of OX40 agonist ivuxolimab in advanced cancers. TCRdb's copy holds only in-frame clones and misses some; the assay was immunoSEQ multiplex PCR. The profile shows some 67,000 clones, approximately 91% of them singletons. The sample consisted of CD4+ or CD8+ T cells sorted from blood, taken in a trial of the OX40 agonist ivuxolimab. Every receptor here comes from an adult with an advanced solid tumor such as melanoma, head and neck, liver or kidney cancer. CDR3s include the opening cysteine and the closing phenylalanine or tryptophan. A D gene is named only where the DNA matches it firmly. The size of a clone is reported for some rows only, either as once, few or many, or as a class for expanded clones.

clone_size: NA
j_call: TRBJ1-4
d_call: NA
v_call: TRBV15
cdr3_nt: TGTGCCACCAGCAGAGTCATTGAAAAACTGTTTTTT
cdr3_aa: CATSRVIEKLFF

clone_size: NA
j_call: TRBJ2-7
d_call: TRBD2
v_call: TRBV7-6
cdr3_nt: TGTGCCAGCAGCCGGAGCGGGGTCTCCTACGAGCAGTACTTC
cdr3_aa: CASSRSGVSYEQYF

clone_size: once
j_call: TRBJ2-5
d_call: NA
v_call: TRBV13
cdr3_nt: TGTGCCAGCAGCCCTCGGGTGGGGGTCCAAGAGACCCAGTACTTC
cdr3_aa: CASSPRVGVQETQYF

clone_size: NA
j_call: TRBJ1-3
d_call: NA
v_call: TRBV5-1
cdr3_nt: TGCGCCAGCAGCTTGGAGGGGACTAACTCTGGAAACACCATATATTTT
cdr3_aa: CASSLEGTNSGNTIYF

clone_size: NA
j_call: TRBJ1-5
d_call: NA
v_call: TRBV28
cdr3_nt: TGTGCCAGCAGTTTTGGGGGGCTCGGGCATTTT
cdr3_aa: CASSFGGLGHF

clone_size: NA
j_call: TRBJ2-2
d_call: TRBD2
v_call: TRBV7-2
cdr3_nt: TGTGCCAGCCGCGACTACGGACTAGCGGGAGTTACCGGGGAGCTGTTTTTT
cdr3_aa: CASRDYGLAGVTGELFF

clone_size: once
j_call: TRBJ2-7
d_call: TRBD2
v_call: TRBV9
cdr3_nt: TGTGCCAGCAGCGCAGGGCCGGGACTAGCGGCCTACGAGCAGTACTTC
cdr3_aa: CASSAGPGLAAYEQYF

clone_size: few
j_call: TRBJ2-7
d_call: TRBD1
v_call: TRBV28
cdr3_nt: TGTGCCACTTACAGGGGGAACAACGAGCAGTACTTC
cdr3_aa: CATYRGNNEQYF

clone_size: NA
j_call: TRBJ2-1
d_call: NA
v_call: TRBV7-6
cdr3_nt: TGTGCCAGCAGCGTCGGGCGGCTGGTTTTAACGGGTGAGCAGTTCTTC
cdr3_aa: CASSVGRLVLTGEQFF

clone_size: once
j_call: TRBJ2-3
d_call: TRBD2
v_call: TRBV6-1
cdr3_nt: TGTGCCAGCGCGGGAGGGGGGGTCGATACGCAGTATTTT
cdr3_aa: CASAGGGVDTQYF

clone_size: NA
j_call: TRBJ2-7
d_call: TRBD2
v_call: TRBV6-5
cdr3_nt: TGTGCCAGCAGTTACTCGACTCTAGCGGTATCCTACGAGCAGTACTTC
cdr3_aa: CASSYSTLAVSYEQYF

clone_size: few
j_call: TRBJ2-1
d_call: TRBD2
v_call: TRBV19
cdr3_nt: TGTGCCAGTAGTGCGGGGGGACTTAATGAGCAGTTCTTC
cdr3_aa: CASSAGGLNEQFF

clone_size: NA
j_call: TRBJ1-2
d_call: TRBD1
v_call: TRBV19
cdr3_nt: TGTGCCAGTAGTTTGGCAGGGGGCAACTATGGCTACACCTTC
cdr3_aa: CASSLAGGNYGYTF

clone_size: NA
j_call: TRBJ2-1
d_call: NA
v_call: TRBV5-1
cdr3_nt: TGCGCCAGCAGCTTGGAGGACAGCTCCTACAATGAGCAGTTCTTC
cdr3_aa: CASSLEDSSYNEQFF

clone_size: few
j_call: TRBJ1-1
d_call: TRBD1
v_call: TRBV6-5
cdr3_nt: TGTGCCAGCAGAAAACCTGGGACAGTCTCCACTGAAGCTTTCTTT
cdr3_aa: CASRKPGTVSTEAFF

clone_size: NA
j_call: TRBJ2-1
d_call: NA
v_call: TRBV28
cdr3_nt: TGTGCCAGCAGTGATTACATCGATGAGCAGTTCTTC
cdr3_aa: CASSDYIDEQFF

clone_size: NA
j_call: TRBJ2-3
d_call: NA
v_call: TRBV11-3
cdr3_nt: TGTGCCAGCAGCGGTGGGGATACGCAGTATTTT
cdr3_aa: CASSGGDTQYF

clone_size: NA
j_call: TRBJ2-1
d_call: TRBD2
v_call: TRBV9
cdr3_nt: TGTGCCAGCAGCGTAGCTACAGGACTAGCGGAAGACAATGAGCAGTTCTTC
cdr3_aa: CASSVATGLAEDNEQFF

clone_size: NA
j_call: TRBJ2-3
d_call: TRBD2
v_call: TRBV9
cdr3_nt: TGTGCCAGCAGCGTAAAGCGGGGAGATACGCAGTATTTT
cdr3_aa: CASSVKRGDTQYF

clone_size: once
j_call: TRBJ1-1
d_call: NA
v_call: TRBV11-2
cdr3_nt: TGTGCCAGCAGCGTTCAGGGGAGAGCTTTCTTT
cdr3_aa: CASSVQGRAFF

clone_size: NA
j_call: TRBJ2-1
d_call: TRBD2
v_call: TRBV11-3
cdr3_nt: TGTGCCAGCAGCTTAGATTCCTCTAGCGGGAGTTCCTACAATGAGCAGTTCTTC
cdr3_aa: CASSLDSSSGSSYNEQFF

clone_size: NA
j_call: TRBJ2-2
d_call: NA
v_call: TRBV25-1
cdr3_nt: TGTGCCAGCAGTGTACTAGCCGCGAACACCGGGGAGCTGTTTTTT
cdr3_aa: CASSVLAANTGELFF

clone_size: NA
j_call: TRBJ2-1
d_call: TRBD2
v_call: TRBV4-3
cdr3_nt: TGCGCCAGCAGCCAAGAGTTGGGACCGGGACTAGCGGGAGGGCCGGCGAATGAGCAGTTCTTC
cdr3_aa: CASSQELGPGLAGGPANEQFF

clone_size: NA
j_call: TRBJ2-7
d_call: TRBD2
v_call: TRBV10-1
cdr3_nt: TGCGCCAGCAGCCGATTACGGACCCTCGGACGCGGGCGGGAGGGCCTTGACGAGCAGTACTTC
cdr3_aa: CASSRLRTLGRGREGLDEQYF

clone_size: NA
j_call: TRBJ2-1
d_call: TRBD2
v_call: TRBV10-3
cdr3_nt: TGTGCCACCATGGGACTAGCGGGATTAAATGAGCAGTTCTTC
cdr3_aa: CATMGLAGLNEQFF

clone_size: NA
j_call: TRBJ1-1
d_call: NA
v_call: TRBV18
cdr3_nt: TGTGCCAGCTCACAGACAAGGACAAACACTGAAGCTTTCTTT
cdr3_aa: CASSQTRTNTEAFF

clone_size: NA
j_call: TRBJ2-2
d_call: TRBD2
v_call: TRBV10-3
cdr3_nt: TGTGCCATCACGGGGGGTTCGAACACCGGGGAGCTGTTTTTT
cdr3_aa: CAITGGSNTGELFF

clone_size: NA
j_call: TRBJ2-7
d_call: NA
v_call: TRBV12-2
cdr3_nt: TGTGCAAGTCGCTTAGAGGGGGGGGGAGATGGTACCTACGAGCAGTACTTC
cdr3_aa: CASRLEGGGDGTYEQYF

clone_size: NA
j_call: TRBJ2-2
d_call: TRBD2
v_call: TRBV19
cdr3_nt: TGTGCCAGTAGTATGACTAGCGGGAGTTTTGTCGGGGAGCTGTTTTTT
cdr3_aa: CASSMTSGSFVGELFF

clone_size: NA
j_call: TRBJ2-7
d_call: NA
v_call: TRBV14
cdr3_nt: TGTGCCAGCAGCGTCGTTGGGCGGGGGCGTTCTGACGAGCAGTACTTC
cdr3_aa: CASSVVGRGRSDEQYF

clone_size: NA
j_call: TRBJ2-3
d_call: NA
v_call: TRBV5-8
cdr3_nt: TGTGCCAGCAGCTTCTACGGGGGAATAGATACGCAGTATTTT
cdr3_aa: CASSFYGGIDTQYF

clone_size: NA
j_call: TRBJ2-2
d_call: NA
v_call: TRBV7-9
cdr3_nt: TGTGCCAGCAGCCCCAGGGGTTCGTGGGCCGGGGAGCTGTTTTTT
cdr3_aa: CASSPRGSWAGELFF

clone_size: NA
j_call: TRBJ1-1
d_call: NA
v_call: TRBV19
cdr3_nt: TGTGCCAGTAGTATAGTCGGCAGGGCGAACACTGAAGCTTTCTTT
cdr3_aa: CASSIVGRANTEAFF

clone_size: NA
j_call: TRBJ2-3
d_call: NA
v_call: TRBV5-1
cdr3_nt: TGCGCCAGCAGCCCACAGCCCCCTCGCACAGATACGCAGTATTTT
cdr3_aa: CASSPQPPRTDTQYF

clone_size: once
j_call: TRBJ2-7
d_call: TRBD2
v_call: TRBV2
cdr3_nt: TGTGCCAGCACCTGGACTAGCGGGACTGGGGAGCAGTACTTC
cdr3_aa: CASTWTSGTGEQYF